One and the same sample provided the 20 T cell receptor beta chains below, sequenced in a study. In TCRdb, the RT-PCR reads were re-called with MiXCR into one record per CDR3 protein. The sample lists about 700,000 distinct CDR3 sequences, more than 13% occurring once. Material for sequencing was memory CD4+ T cells from blood. These receptors all stem from a female donor in good health, serving as a healthy control.

The chain uses TRBV28 and TRBJ1-1, with no clear D. Deletions cut 3 bases from V and 10 bases from J, with 15 bases between. This CDR3 is 13 amino acids long. The germline gives CDR1 MDHEN, CDR2 SYDVKM. In DNA form, the CDR3 reads TGTGCCAGCAGTTTCGCACCCAGGACTAGAGCTTTCTTT. Amino acid sequence: CASSFAPRTRAFF.

This clonotype was detected only a few times. V usage is TRBV10-3 and J usage is TRBJ2-3; D may be TRBD1 (5 bases). Germline lookup yields CDR1 ENHRY and CDR2 SYGVKD. V shed 6 bases and J shed 2 bases, with 12 bases lying between them. CDR3 length: 14 amino acids. CDR3 nucleotide sequence: TGTGCCATCAGCAGGACATATGACACAGATACGCAGTATTTT. Protein: CAISRTYDTDTQYF.

At least ten counts were recorded for this clonotype. This rearrangement joins TRBV5-1 to TRBJ2-1, with TRBD2 matching over 8 bases. Trimming cost V 0 bases and J 3 bases; bases outside gene matches: 2. The CDR3 contains 15 residues. The germline gives CDR1 SGHRS, CDR2 YFSETQ. The chain's CDR3 is CASSLAGGVYNEQFF. For the CDR3, the DNA is TGCGCCAGCAGCTTGGCGGGGGGGGTCTACAATGAGCAGTTCTTC.

This clonotype was seen ten or more times. V usage is TRBV10-3 and J usage is TRBJ2-1; weak D call: TRBD2 (7 bases). The ends were cut back, 5 bases at V and 5 bases at J, with 10 bases in the middle. Germline CDR1 reads ENHRY; CDR2 reads SYGVKD. The CDR3 is made up of 13 amino acids. The CDR3, as DNA: TGTGCCATCAGTAAAGGGGGGGACAATGAGCAGTTCTTC. Encoded protein: CAISKGGDNEQFF.

This clonotype has a handful of counts. This chain connects TRBV3-1 to TRBJ1-2; maybe TRBD1 (6 bases). This CDR3 spans 14 amino acids. CDR1 and CDR2 from the germline V gene are LGHDT and YNNKEL (reference sequence). Between the trimmed V and J ends, which lost 1 base and 7 bases, there was a span of 13 bases. The CDR3 DNA is TGTGCCAGCAGCCAAGGGGACACCACTCGTGGCTACACCTTC. Translating it yields CASSQGDTTRGYTF.

The chain uses TRBV20-1 and TRBJ1-1; D is undetermined. Trimming left V 1 base short and J 0 bases short, with 15 bases between. The germline V gene encodes CDR1 DFQATT and CDR2 SNEGSKA (reference sequence). This CDR3 comprises 16 residues. CDR3 DNA: TGCAGTGCTAGAGGTGACCCACGCCCCATGAACACTGAAGCTTTCTTT. Its translation: CSARGDPRPMNTEAFF.

Only a few counts were recorded for this clonotype. This rearrangement joins TRBV18 to TRBJ2-7; D remains unclear. V shed 0 bases and J shed 7 bases, with 10 bases lying between them. CDR1 is KGHSH, CDR2 LQKENI, per germline. The length of the CDR3 is 13 residues. The CDR3 reads CASSPPGFREQYF. The CDR3 nucleotides read TGTGCCAGCTCACCACCGGGATTTCGGGAGCAGTACTTC.

The V and J genes are TRBV12-3 or TRBV12-4 and TRBJ2-7; TRBD2 agrees at 8 bases. This CDR3 has 15 residues. J was trimmed by 2 bases and V by 5 bases; bases with no gene match: 8. In DNA form, the CDR3 reads TGTGCCAGCAGTCCTACTAGCGGCATTGCCTACGAGCAGTACTTC. It translates to CASSPTSGIAYEQYF.

This clonotype was observed a handful of times. The chain links TRBV9 to TRBJ1-4; the D is unclear. V was trimmed by 0 bases and J by 6 bases, leaving 9 bases between them. The germline CDR1 and CDR2 sequences are SGDLS and YYNGEE. The length of the CDR3 is 14 residues. CDR3 in amino acids: CASSVVAGDEKLFF. The CDR3 DNA reads TGTGCCAGCAGCGTAGTGGCCGGCGATGAAAAACTGTTTTTT.

This clonotype was seen many times. The rearrangement joins TRBV5-1 to TRBJ2-7, with D possibly being TRBD2 (6 bases). Trimming cost V 0 bases and J 8 bases, with 15 bases left between them. The CDR3 is 14 amino acids. Germline V gene data show CDR1 as SGHRS and CDR2 as YFSETQ. This chain's CDR3 is CASSLVDGGNQQYF. The CDR3 region has the DNA TGCGCCAGCAGCTTGGTTGATGGCGGGAACCAGCAGTACTTC.

The CDR3 spells CASSQGTSATQETQYF. For the CDR3, the DNA is TGCGCCAGCAGCCAGGGGACTAGCGCGACCCAAGAGACCCAGTACTTC. The rearrangement links TRBV4-1 to TRBJ2-5; 10 bases fit TRBD2. The germline CDR1 and CDR2 sequences are MGHRA and YSYEKL. The CDR3 totals 16 residues. V was clipped by 3 bases and J by 1 base; unmatched bases: 5.

The sample holds many counts of this clonotype. The chain is built from TRBV20-1 and TRBJ1-1; the D gene is possibly TRBD1 (5 bases). V lost 0 bases, J lost 3 bases, and 11 bases lay in between. The CDR3 has 14 amino acids. Germline V gene data show CDR1 as DFQATT and CDR2 as SNEGSKA (reference sequence). This CDR3 reads CSAREQQGDTEAFF. The CDR3 region has the DNA TGCAGTGCTAGAGAGCAGCAAGGGGACACTGAAGCTTTCTTT.

This clonotype was seen more than once but under ten times. The chain uses TRBV20-1 and TRBJ2-7; the match to TRBD1 covers 11 bases. The trim removed 8 bases at V and 1 base at J, leaving 4 bases unmatched. Germline CDR1 and CDR2: DFQATT and SNEGSKA (reference sequence). CDR3 length equals 13 residues. The CDR3: CSLGTGGSYEQYF. In DNA form, the CDR3 reads TGCAGTCTCGGGACAGGGGGTTCCTACGAGCAGTACTTC.

V and J are TRBV30 and TRBJ2-5; D remains ambiguous. There are 13 residues in the CDR3. Germline loops: CDR1 GTSNPN, CDR2 SVGIG (reference sequence). V was cut by 2 bases and J by 5 bases, with 12 bases left in between. The CDR3 region has the DNA TGTGCCTGGAGTCGAGAGACCACTGAGACCCAGTACTTC. Translating gives CAWSRETTETQYF.

The genes are TRBV5-1 and TRBJ2-2; unclear D gene. V lost 0 bases and J lost 1, with 7 bases in between. This CDR3 spans 15 amino acids. Germline assignment: CDR1 SGHRS and CDR2 YFSETQ. CDR3 loop: CASSLGVWNTGELFF. The CDR3 DNA reads as TGCGCCAGCAGCTTGGGAGTTTGGAACACCGGGGAGCTGTTTTTT. The complete variable domain, with remaining parts taken from reference TRBV5-1 and TRBJ2-2, reads KAGVTQTPRYLIKTRGQQVTLSCSPISGHRSVSWYQQTPGQGLQFLFEYFSETQRNKGNFPGRFSGRQFSNSRSEMNVSTLELGDSALYLCASSLGVWNTGELFFGEGSRLTVL.

The rearrangement links TRBV6-5 to TRBJ2-2; 7 nucleotides match TRBD2. CDR3 size: 14 residues. CDR1 and CDR2 (germline): MNHEY, SVGAGI. Unmatched junction bases numbered 5, after V lost 6 bases and J lost 4 bases. CDR3 nucleotides: TGTGCCAGCAGAGCGGGACCAAGCACCGGGGAGCTGTTTTTT. Encoded protein: CASRAGPSTGELFF.

This chain links TRBV7-2 with TRBJ2-3; no reliable D call. Between the trimmed V and J ends, which lost 1 base and 4 bases, there was a span of 12 bases. The germline CDR1 and CDR2 sequences are SGHTA and FQGNSA. The CDR3 spans 15 residues. The CDR3 DNA reads TGTGCCAGCAGCTTAGGAAACTTCGGCCCAGATACGCAGTATTTT. It translates to CASSLGNFGPDTQYF.

The chain links TRBV30 to TRBJ2-2; the D gene is possibly TRBD2 (6 bases). The V end was cut by 2 bases, the J end by 6 bases, with 13 bases between. Germline V gene lookup returns CDR1 GTSNPN and CDR2 SVGIG (reference sequence). The CDR3 runs 14 residues. This chain's CDR3 is CAWSFSGVAGELFF. Written as DNA, the CDR3 is TGTGCCTGGAGTTTTAGCGGCGTCGCCGGGGAGCTGTTTTTT.

J is TRBJ1-1 and V is TRBV24-1; tentative D call: TRBD1 (6 bases). The germline V gene encodes CDR1 KGHDR and CDR2 SFDVKD. CDR3 length: 15 amino acids. Deletions cut 7 bases from V and 0 bases from J, with 14 bases between. This CDR3 reads CATSSGAYMNTEAFF. CDR3 nucleotide sequence: TGTGCCACCAGCTCAGGGGCCTACATGAACACTGAAGCTTTCTTT.

This clonotype has only a few counts. This chain joins TRBV4-2 and TRBJ2-3; D possibly corresponds to TRBD1 (6 bases). This CDR3 has 16 residues. CDR1 and CDR2 (germline): LGHNA, YNFKEQ. Trimming took 5 bases from V and 4 from J, leaving 19 bases between them. Here the CDR3 reads CASSGAVTGNSDTQYF. In DNA form, the CDR3 reads TGTGCCAGCAGCGGGGCAGTTACAGGGAATTCAGATACGCAGTATTTT.